This section outlines one T cell receptor (beta chain) sequence together with its context. The CDR3 is 13 residues long. V shed 0 bases and J shed 8 bases, with 9 bases lying between them. Germline CDR1 and CDR2: MRHNA and SNTAGT. Under the authors' procedure: It was from reference gene primer amplification that nucleated cell counts were estimated. Libraries were prepared by immunoSEQ multiplex PCR; TCRdb keeps only in-frame clonotypes and omits some of them. V and J calls plus clone size are reproduced from that table; the DNA served to infer D and trimming. The sample lists tens of thousands of clones; around four fifths were seen once. The sample is drawn from a study of blood T cell repertoires in COVID-19.

The chain carries TRBV6-4 and TRBJ2-3; maybe TRBD1 (6 bases). The TCR comes from a woman in her 70s with acute or convalescent COVID-19. Sequenced material: peripheral blood. CDR3 amino acids: CASSDSMGATQYF. CDR3 nucleotides: TGTGCCAGCAGTGACTCTATGGGGGCTACGCAGTATTTT.